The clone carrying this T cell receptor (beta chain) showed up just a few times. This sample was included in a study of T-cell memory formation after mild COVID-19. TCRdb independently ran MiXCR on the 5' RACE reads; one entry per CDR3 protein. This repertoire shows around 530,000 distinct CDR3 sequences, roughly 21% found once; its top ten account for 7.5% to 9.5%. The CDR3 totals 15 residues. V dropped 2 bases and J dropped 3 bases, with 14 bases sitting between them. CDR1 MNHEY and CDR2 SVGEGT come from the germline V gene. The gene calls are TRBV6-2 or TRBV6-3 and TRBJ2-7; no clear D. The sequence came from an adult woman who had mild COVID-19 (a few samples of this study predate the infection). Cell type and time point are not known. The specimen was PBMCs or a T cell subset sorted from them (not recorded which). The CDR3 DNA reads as TGTGCCAGCAGTTACCCCTTTGCCGGATACTACGAGCAGTACTTC. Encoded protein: CASSYPFAGYYEQYF.